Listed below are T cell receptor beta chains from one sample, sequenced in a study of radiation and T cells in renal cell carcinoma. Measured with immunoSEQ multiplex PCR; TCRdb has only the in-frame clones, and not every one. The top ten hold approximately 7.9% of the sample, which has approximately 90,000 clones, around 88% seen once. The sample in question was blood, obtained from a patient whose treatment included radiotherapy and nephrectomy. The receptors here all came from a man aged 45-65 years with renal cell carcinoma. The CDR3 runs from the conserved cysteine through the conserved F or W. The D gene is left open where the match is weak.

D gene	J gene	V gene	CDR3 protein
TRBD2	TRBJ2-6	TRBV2	CASRATSAYSGANVLTF
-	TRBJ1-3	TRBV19	CASSSQLGVSGNTIYF
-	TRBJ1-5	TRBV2	CASSGSGENQPQHF
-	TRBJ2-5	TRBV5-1	CASSTLGGFDGETQYF
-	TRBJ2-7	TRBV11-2	CASSLASGAYEQYF
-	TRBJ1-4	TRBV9	CASSGGRGRTNEKLFF
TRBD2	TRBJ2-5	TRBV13	CASSTGTSGSRETQYF
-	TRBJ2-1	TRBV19	CASSKTPYNEQFF
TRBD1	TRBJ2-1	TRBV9	CASSVEGQTSDEQFF
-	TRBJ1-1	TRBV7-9	CASSQTTGQVNTEAFF
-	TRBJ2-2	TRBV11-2	CASSGLPRPTGELFF